Listed here are 25 T cell receptor beta chains from one sample, sequenced in a study of kidney transplant recipient with SARS-CoV-2 infection. A single record per CDR3 protein comes from TCRdb applying MiXCR to the reads. The sample consists of 200,000 to 300,000 distinct CDR3 sequences, around 30% of them appearing once. The sequenced sample was a blood sample, obtained at baseline and on day 111 from a kidney transplant recipient. The receptors derive from a male patient in his thirties who had COVID-19 and was a kidney transplant recipient. Some T cells may arise from the graft donor.

In regard to this clonotype: This may arise from a read error, as a much more abundant clone is one base away. The V and J genes are TRBV7-9 and TRBJ2-1, with TRBD2 matching over 9 bases. Per the germline V gene, CDR1 is SEHNR and CDR2 is FQNEAQ (reference sequence). The CDR3 runs 15 residues. J gave up 7 bases and V 3 bases, and 7 bases lay outside the gene matches. CDR3 bases: TGTGCCAGCAGCTTGATTAGCGGGGGCGGGAATGAGCAGTTCTTC. Amino acid sequence: CASSLISGGGNEQFF.

This clonotype has at least ten counts. V gene TRBV18 combines with J gene TRBJ2-7; D gene unclear. This CDR3 has 12 residues. CDR1 and CDR2 (germline): KGHSH, LQKENI. V lost 1 base and J lost 2, with 3 bases in between. CDR3 bases: TGTGCCAGCTCACCACGAACCTACGAGCAGTACTTC. Protein product: CASSPRTYEQYF.

Turning to this clonotype: A clone one base away is much larger, so this may be a read error. The chain links TRBV9 to TRBJ1-3; D perhaps matches TRBD1 (6 bases). The CDR3 covers 17 residues. Per germline, CDR1 SGDLS and CDR2 YYNGEE. V lost 4 bases and J 0 bases, leaving 17 bases between the germline ends. The CDR3 sequence: CASSTGRGPGSGNTIYF. The CDR3 DNA sequence: TGTGCCAGCAGCACTGGACGGGGGCCGGGCTCTGGAAACACCATATATTTT.

This clonotype appeared many times. This chain links TRBV7-6 with TRBJ2-5; the match to TRBD1 covers 12 bases. Germline V gives CDR1 SGHVS, CDR2 FNYEAQ. The CDR3 spans 15 residues. Trimming at V came to 8 bases and at J to 4 bases, leaving 8 bases not matched to a gene. The CDR3 loop reads CASRLGTGGRETQYF. DNA of the CDR3: TGTGCCAGCCGTCTTGGGACAGGGGGCAGAGAGACCCAGTACTTC.

This clonotype was counted between two and nine times. Written as DNA, the CDR3 is TGTGCCAGCAGTTACTCGGGGACAGGGGGCTACGAGCAGTACTTC. Residues: CASSYSGTGGYEQYF. This chain links TRBV6-5 with TRBJ2-1; TRBD1 matches 11 bases. The last part of the DNA fits TRBJ2-7 better; the J call may be wrong. Germline V gives CDR1 MNHEY, CDR2 SVGAGI. The CDR3 totals 15 residues.

This clonotype came up many times. This sequence joins TRBV28 and TRBJ1-5; D is ambiguous. The germline V and J ends were trimmed by 6 bases and 4 bases, with 10 bases remaining between them. The CDR3 loop spans 13 amino acids. CDR1 and CDR2 from the germline V gene are MDHEN and SYDVKM. CDR3 nucleotide sequence: TGTGCCAGCAGGGGAGGAGTAAATCAGCCCCAGCATTTT. This gives the protein CASRGGVNQPQHF. The complete variable domain, with remaining parts taken from reference TRBV28 and TRBJ1-5, reads DVKVTQSSRYLVKRTGEKVFLECVQDMDHENMFWYRQDPGLGLRLIYFSYDVKMKEKGDIPEGYSVSREKKERFSLILESASTNQTSMYLCASRGGVNQPQHFGDGTRLSIL.

Concerning this clonotype: This clone may be a read error of a much larger clone one base away. This rearrangement joins TRBV7-3 to TRBJ2-2, with a weak D call TRBD2 (6 bases). CDR3 length: 13 residues. Germline V gene data show CDR1 as SGHTA and CDR2 as FQGTGA. The CDR3 coding sequence is TGTGCCGTGGCTAGCCCGAACACCGGGGGGCTGTTTTTT. Its translation: CAVASPNTGGLFF.

This clonotype was seen only a few times. The gene calls are TRBV7-7 and TRBJ1-2; D not resolved. This CDR3 contains 17 residues. V was shortened by 5 bases and J by 4 bases, with 23 bases between the two germline ends. Germline V gene sequence: CDR1 SSHAT, CDR2 FNYEAQ (reference sequence). CDR3 in DNA: TGTGCCAGCAGCGTGTGGTTTAAGTGCCGAAAGACCTATGGCTACACCTTC. Amino acid sequence: CASSVWFKCRKTYGYTF.

This clonotype was recorded at least ten times. This rearrangement joins TRBV27 to TRBJ1-2; D is ambiguous. The CDR3 loop spans 13 amino acids. V lost 2 bases, J lost 2 bases, and 6 bases lay in between. Per the germline V gene, CDR1 is MNHEY and CDR2 is SMNVEV (reference sequence). The CDR3 protein is CASSLLGNYGYTF. The CDR3 DNA follows: TGTGCCAGCAGTTTACTGGGGAACTATGGCTACACCTTC.

The chain carries TRBV8-2 and TRBJ1-2. TRBV8-2 corresponds to a pseudogene. The CDR3 extends over 16 amino acids. The CDR3 here is CGSCGGDSRKTYGYTF. The CDR3 DNA is TGTGGCAGTTGTGGTGGTGATAGCCGAAAGACCTATGGCTACACCTTC.

This clonotype was counted ten times or more. The J gene is TRBJ1-2, the V gene TRBV19; 10 bases agree with TRBD1. With V trimmed by 7 bases and J by 5 bases, 7 bases remained unmatched. Germline V lookup: CDR1 LNHDA, CDR2 SQIVND (reference sequence). The CDR3 loop spans 14 amino acids. The CDR3 loop is CASTRGTGVYGYTF. CDR3 DNA: TGTGCCAGTACCCGGGGGACAGGGGTTTATGGCTACACCTTC. Using reference TRBV19 and TRBJ1-2 for the parts outside the CDR3, the full variable domain is DGGITQSPKYLFRKEGQNVTLSCEQNLNHDAMYWYRQDPGQGLRLIYYSQIVNDFQKGDIAEGYSVSREKKESFPLTVTSAQKNPTAFYLCASTRGTGVYGYTFGSGTRLTVV.

This clonotype was counted a few times. J is TRBJ2-1 and V is TRBV20-1, with 7 bases matching TRBD2. CDR1 is DFQATT and CDR2 is SNEGSKA in the germline V gene (reference sequence). V lost 0 bases and J lost 3; bases outside the gene matches: 11. This CDR3 has 17 amino acids. CDR3 DNA sequence: TGCAGTGCTAGAGATGGATTGGGGGGGGGAAACTACAATGAGCAGTTCTTC. It specifies CSARDGLGGGNYNEQFF.

This clonotype was observed at least ten times. The V gene is TRBV28, the J gene TRBJ2-2, with 7 bases matching TRBD2. V was pared by 3 bases and J by 7 bases, with 5 bases of the junction left unmatched. The CDR3 is 14 amino acids. CDR1 is MDHEN and CDR2 is SYDVKM in the germline V gene. Here the CDR3 reads CASSFRGVDGELFF. The CDR3 DNA reads as TGTGCCAGCAGTTTCCGGGGGGTGGACGGGGAGCTGTTTTTT.

This clonotype was picked up many times. This rearrangement joins TRBV4-1 to TRBJ1-2, with D possibly matching TRBD1 (5 bases). This CDR3 spans 16 amino acids. Germline V gene lookup returns CDR1 MGHRA and CDR2 YSYEKL. With 2 bases removed from V and 4 bases from J, the gap between germline ends came to 17 bases. The CDR3 nucleotides are TGCGCCAGCAGCCAAAGGATCCGGGGGGAGGTCTATGGCTACACCTTC. Protein: CASSQRIRGEVYGYTF.

This clonotype appeared many times. The chain has TRBV12-3 or TRBV12-4 and TRBJ2-1, with D maybe TRBD2 (7 bases). The CDR3 is made up of 16 amino acids. V dropped 8 bases and J dropped 6 bases, with 23 bases sitting between them. DNA of the CDR3: TGTGCCAGCGCACCCAGGGGCGCGGGAGCGTCCAATGAGCAGTTCTTC. This encodes CASAPRGAGASNEQFF.

The table lists this clonotype with many counts. The rearrangement links TRBV6-4 to TRBJ1-2, with D uncertain. There are 17 residues in the CDR3. Looked up from germline, CDR1 is MRHNA and CDR2 is SNTAGT. Trimming stripped 3 bases from V and 4 bases from J, with 21 bases between. The CDR3 DNA follows: TGTGCCAGCAGTGAGATTTACTCACACGGAAAGACCTATGGCTACACCTTC. Translated: CASSEIYSHGKTYGYTF.

This rearrangement joins TRBV9 to TRBJ2-3; maybe TRBD2 (5 bases). This CDR3 region has 13 residues. With 6 bases removed from V and 0 bases from J, the gap between germline ends came to 8 bases. Germline-derived CDR1 and CDR2 are SGDLS and YYNGEE. CDR3 in DNA: TGTGCCAGCAACGGCGGGAGCACAGATACGCAGTATTTT. Its protein product is CASNGGSTDTQYF.

This clonotype was recorded many times. The chain employs TRBV28 and TRBJ2-3; weak D call: TRBD2 (5 bases). CDR3 length equals 17 residues. The ends were cut back, 5 bases at V and 5 bases at J, with 23 bases in the middle. Per the germline V gene, CDR1 is MDHEN and CDR2 is SYDVKM. CDR3 in amino acids: CASSLTVGSRGGDTQYF. The CDR3 nucleotides are TGTGCCAGCAGTCTGACGGTCGGTAGCCGAGGAGGAGATACGCAGTATTTT.

This clonotype was found many times. The chain has TRBV12-3 or TRBV12-4 and TRBJ1-1; no clear D. This CDR3 spans 12 amino acids. Trimming left V 1 base short and J 9 bases short, with 9 bases between. Written as DNA, the CDR3 is TGTGCCAGCAGTTTAGAGTCCCCAAAAGCTTTCTTT. It specifies CASSLESPKAFF.

This clonotype appeared many times. This chain joins TRBV3-1 and TRBJ2-2; D gene ambiguous. Germline V gene data show CDR1 as LGHDT and CDR2 as YNNKEL (reference sequence). CDR3 length: 18 amino acids. Trimming left V 4 bases short and J 5 bases short, with 23 bases between. The CDR3 loop is CASSPAAPISGLTGELFF. DNA for the CDR3: TGTGCCAGCAGCCCGGCAGCTCCCATTTCAGGCTTGACCGGGGAGCTGTTTTTT.

This clonotype was seen many times. The chain combines TRBV7-9 with TRBJ2-5; tentative D call: TRBD1 (6 bases). Germline V gene sequence: CDR1 SEHNR, CDR2 FQNEAQ (reference sequence). The CDR3 length is 14 residues. V was shortened by 4 bases and J by 4 bases, with 13 bases between the two germline ends. CDR3 in DNA: TGTGCCAGCAGCTCCCAAGGGGGAACAGAGACCCAGTACTTC. It encodes CASSSQGGTETQYF.

With regard to this clonotype: A much larger clone lies a single base off, so this may be a read error. The chain uses TRBV10-2 and TRBJ2-2; D assignment may be TRBD1 or TRBD2 (5 bases each). The CDR3 has 15 amino acids. The germline V gene has CDR1 WSHSY and CDR2 SAAADI. The CDR3 nucleotides read TGCGCCAGCCTGGGAAGGGACGGAAACACCGGGGAGCTGCTTTTT. This encodes CASLGRDGNTGELLF.

A note on this clonotype: A much larger clone differs from this one at a single base, so this may be a read error. This sequence joins TRBV28 and TRBJ2-7; TRBD1 aligns across 10 bases. In germline, CDR1 is MDHEN, CDR2 SYDVKM. CDR3 length: 14 amino acids. The CDR3, as DNA: TGTGCCAGCAGTCTCGGACAGGGGGGGTTCGAGCAGCACTTC. Amino acids: CASSLGQGGFEQHF.

Comments on this clonotype: This may come from a read error, since a much larger clone is one base off. This chain uses TRBV12-2 with TRBJ1-2. TRBV12-2 represents a pseudogene. This CDR3 has 17 residues. The CDR3 spells CASRVRRTPRKAYGYTF. The CDR3 DNA reads as TGTGCAAGTCGCGTTAGAAGGACTCCACGAAAGGCCTATGGCTACACCTTC.

This clonotype was counted at least ten times. The gene calls are TRBV28 and TRBJ2-6, with unresolved D. The V and J ends lost 6 bases and 0 bases respectively, with 12 bases between them. The CDR3 is made up of 16 amino acids. The germline V gene has CDR1 MDHEN and CDR2 SYDVKM. The CDR3 sequence is CASSPWMDSGANVLTF. CDR3 DNA sequence: TGTGCCAGCAGCCCCTGGATGGACTCTGGGGCCAACGTCCTGACTTTC.